The 12 T cell receptor beta chains below were found in one sample sequenced in a study of T-cell memory formation after mild COVID-19. TCRdb reanalysed the 5' RACE reads using MiXCR and keeps one entry per CDR3 protein. The sample contains a few hundred thousand distinct CDR3 sequences, 20% to 25% of which appear only once. Sequences were obtained from PBMCs or a T cell subset sorted from them (not recorded which). The receptor source for this set is an adult woman who had mild COVID-19 (a few samples of this study predate the infection). Cell type and time point are not known.

The chain carries TRBV27 and TRBJ1-1, with TRBD1 matching 8 bases. Germline loops: CDR1 MNHEY, CDR2 SMNVEV (reference sequence). The V segment lost 4 bases and the J segment 4 bases; nucleotides outside the gene matches: 8. This CDR3 is built from 15 residues. For the CDR3, the DNA is TGTGCCAGCAGTTCTCAGGGGGCTTTGTCCACTGAAGCTTTCTTT. This encodes CASSSQGALSTEAFF.

The genes are TRBV7-9 and TRBJ2-6; tentatively, D is TRBD1 (7 bases). Germline V lookup: CDR1 SEHNR, CDR2 FQNEAQ (reference sequence). Deletions cut 5 bases from V and 2 bases from J, with 16 bases between. The CDR3 length is 17 residues. CDR3 sequence (DNA): TGTGCCAGCAGCGCCTCCCAGGGGGGACCTGGGGCCAACGTCCTGACTTTC. Protein sequence: CASSASQGGPGANVLTF.

The sample holds many counts of this clonotype. The gene calls are TRBV11-3 and TRBJ2-7; D is tentatively TRBD1 or TRBD2 (6 bases each). The CDR3 has 15 residues. V shed 4 bases and J shed 2 bases, with 15 bases lying between them. Germline V CDR1 and CDR2: SGHNT, YENEEA. The CDR3 sequence: CASSYKRGVTYEQYF. CDR3 coding DNA: TGTGCCAGCAGCTATAAGAGGGGGGTTACCTACGAGCAGTACTTC.

This chain joins TRBV6-5 and TRBJ2-7; a weak D match, TRBD2 (5 bases). Germline CDR1 reads MNHEY; CDR2 reads SVGAGI. V was trimmed by 4 bases and J by 1 base, leaving 11 bases between them. The CDR3 has 14 amino acids. As DNA, the CDR3 is TGTGCCAGCAGTTCGCGGGCCGAATCCTACGAGCAGTACTTC. Its translation is CASSSRAESYEQYF.

The rearrangement uses TRBV5-1 and TRBJ1-4; D is perhaps TRBD1 (5 bases). The germline V and J ends were trimmed by 4 bases and 8 bases, with 9 bases remaining between them. From germline, CDR1 is SGHRS and CDR2 YFSETQ. This CDR3 contains 12 residues. The CDR3 reads CASSPEGEKLFF. The CDR3 DNA sequence: TGCGCCAGCAGCCCCGAGGGGGAAAAACTGTTTTTT. The full variable domain, with the rest looked up from reference TRBV5-1 and TRBJ1-4, is KAGVTQTPRYLIKTRGQQVTLSCSPISGHRSVSWYQQTPGQGLQFLFEYFSETQRNKGNFPGRFSGRQFSNSRSEMNVSTLELGDSALYLCASSPEGEKLFFGSGTQLSVL.

The V and J genes are TRBV7-3 and TRBJ1-1; possible D gene TRBD1, 5 bases. From germline, CDR1 is SGHTA and CDR2 FQGTGA. V shed 4 bases and J shed 4 bases, with 16 bases lying between them. The CDR3 has 15 residues. Here the CDR3 reads CASSSWGGGITEAFF. As DNA, the CDR3 is TGTGCCAGCAGCTCTTGGGGGGGAGGGATCACTGAAGCTTTCTTT.

At least ten counts were recorded for this clonotype. The gene calls are TRBV5-1 and TRBJ2-1; 9 bases agree with TRBD2. The CDR3 runs 15 residues. The V gene's germline CDR1 is SGHRS and CDR2 YFSETQ. J gave up 4 bases and V 1 base, and 3 bases lay outside the gene matches. The CDR3 region has the DNA TGCGCCAGCAGCTTGAGTCTAGCGGGGTACAATGAGCAGTTCTTC. This encodes CASSLSLAGYNEQFF.

This clonotype was counted only a few times. The J gene is TRBJ2-7, the V gene TRBV6-6; D might be TRBD1 or TRBD2, each matching 5 bases. Germline V CDR1 and CDR2: MNHNY, SVGAGI (reference sequence). The CDR3 has 15 amino acids. Trimming left V 6 bases short and J 0 bases short, with 15 bases between. Written as DNA, the CDR3 is TGTGCCAGCAGCGATCGGGACCCTTCCTCCTACGAGCAGTACTTC. Its translation is CASSDRDPSSYEQYF.

This clonotype was observed a handful of times. The rearrangement links TRBV7-9 to TRBJ2-7; possibly TRBD1 for D (5 bases). Germline CDR1 reads SEHNR; CDR2 reads FQNEAQ (reference sequence). Trimming took off 1 base at V and 8 bases at J, with 12 bases between the two ends. CDR3 size: 13 residues. In nucleotides, the CDR3 is TGTGCCAGCAGCTTAGGACAGATGTACCAGCAGTACTTC. It codes for CASSLGQMYQQYF.

This clonotype appeared a single time. The chain recombines TRBV18 with TRBJ1-1; 7 bases align to TRBD1. The CDR3 consists of 12 residues. The ends lost 3 bases at V and 11 bases at J; junction bases unmatched: 6. Germline loops: CDR1 KGHSH, CDR2 LQKENI. In nucleotides, the CDR3 is TGTGCCAGCTCACCCGAGGACAGGCGGGCTTTCTTT. As protein: CASSPEDRRAFF. The variable domain in full, completed from reference TRBV18 and TRBJ1-1, reads NAGVMQNPRHLVRRRGQEARLRCSPMKGHSHVYWYRQLPEEGLKFMVYLQKENIIDESGMPKERFSAEFPKEGPSILRIQQVVRGDSAAYFCASSPEDRRAFFGQGTRLTVV.

The chain joins TRBV9 to TRBJ2-1, with no clear D. Germline V gene sequence: CDR1 SGDLS, CDR2 YYNGEE. This CDR3 comprises 14 residues. Trimming shortened V by 3 bases and J by 3 bases, and 10 bases separated the two germline ends. CDR3 amino acids: CASSEDGLYNEQFF. DNA of the CDR3: TGTGCCAGCAGCGAGGACGGGCTCTACAATGAGCAGTTCTTC. Using reference TRBV9 and TRBJ2-1 for the parts outside the CDR3, the full variable domain is DSGVTQTPKHLITATGQRVTLRCSPRSGDLSVYWYQQSLDQGLQFLIQYYNGEERAKGNILERFSAQQFPDLHSELNLSSLELGDSALYFCASSEDGLYNEQFFGPGTRLTVL.

The sample holds a few counts of this clonotype. The V gene is TRBV24-1, the J gene TRBJ2-2; tentative D call: TRBD1 (5 bases). Deletions cut 7 bases from V and 2 bases from J, with 10 bases between. The CDR3 loop spans 14 amino acids. Germline CDR1 is KGHDR and CDR2 is SFDVKD. The CDR3 is CATRPTGNTGELFF. The DNA of the CDR3 is TGTGCCACCAGACCCACAGGAAACACCGGGGAGCTGTTTTTT.